This T cell receptor beta chain comes out of a study of blood T cell repertoires in COVID-19. The sample holds a few counts of this clone. This CDR3 has 15 residues. CDR1 and CDR2 from the germline V gene are SGDLS and YYNGEE. With 0 bases removed from V and 4 bases from J, the gap between germline ends came to 10 bases. TCRdb keeps only in-frame clones here, not all; method: immunoSEQ multiplex PCR. Seen here are roughly 200,000 clones, under 80% observed once, and the top ten hold 13%. The V call is TRBV9, the J call TRBJ2-2; D perhaps matches TRBD1 (6 bases). What was sequenced was peripheral blood. This clonotype was obtained from a man in his fifties who had recovered from COVID-19. CDR3 coding DNA: TGTGCCAGCAGCGTAGATTACAGGGCCACCGGGGAGCTGTTTTTT. The encoded protein is CASSVDYRATGELFF.